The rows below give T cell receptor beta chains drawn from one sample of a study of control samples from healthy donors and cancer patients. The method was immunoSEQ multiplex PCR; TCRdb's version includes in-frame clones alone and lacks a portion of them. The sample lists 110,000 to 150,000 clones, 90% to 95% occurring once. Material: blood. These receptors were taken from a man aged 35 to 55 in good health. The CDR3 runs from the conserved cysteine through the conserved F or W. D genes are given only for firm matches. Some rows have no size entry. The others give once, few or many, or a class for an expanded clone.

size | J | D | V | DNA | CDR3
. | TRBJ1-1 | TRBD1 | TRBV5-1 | TGCGCCAGCAGCCTCCTTTACAGGGGGAAGAACACTGAAGCTTTCTTT | CASSLLYRGKNTEAFF
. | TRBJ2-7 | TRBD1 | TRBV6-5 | TGTGCCAGCAGCCGGGACAGGGCTGACGAGCAGTACTTC | CASSRDRADEQYF
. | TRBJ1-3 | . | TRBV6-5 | TGTGCCAGCTTATACATCTCTGGAAACACCATATATTTT | CASLYISGNTIYF
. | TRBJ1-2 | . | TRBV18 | TGTGCCAGCTCACCACTCGACGGGGAGGGCTACACCTTC | CASSPLDGEGYTF
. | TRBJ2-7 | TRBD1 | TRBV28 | TGTGCCAGCAGCTGGGAGAGTGGGGCAGGGGGCTTCTACGAGCAGTACTTC | CASSWESGAGGFYEQYF
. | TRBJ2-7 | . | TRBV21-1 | TGTGCCAGCAGCGTCCCCGGGACGTCTACCTACGAGCAGTACTTC | CASSVPGTSTYEQYF
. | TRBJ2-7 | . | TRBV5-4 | TGTGCCAGCAGCTTGGGACCGAGCTCCTACGAGCAGTACTTC | CASSLGPSSYEQYF
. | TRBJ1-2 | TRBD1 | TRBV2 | TGTGCCAGCAGTGAAGCGCGGGGGACAGTCGGAGACACCTTC | CASSEARGTVGDTF
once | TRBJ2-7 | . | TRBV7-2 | TGTGCCAGCAGCAGAGATGGGGCCTCCTACGAGCAGTACTTC | CASSRDGASYEQYF
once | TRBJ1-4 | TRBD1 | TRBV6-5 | TGTGCCAGCAGGCTGACAGGGTTCGCTAATGAAAAACTGTTTTTT | CASRLTGFANEKLFF
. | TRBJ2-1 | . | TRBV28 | TGTGCCAGCAGCCCGGGGGTAGCCCCGGGCTACAATGAGCAGTTCTTC | CASSPGVAPGYNEQFF
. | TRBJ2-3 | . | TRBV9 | TGTGCCAGCAGCGTAGAGTTACGCACAGATACGCAGTATTTT | CASSVELRTDTQYF
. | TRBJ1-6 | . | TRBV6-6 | TGTGCCAGCAGTTACTCCCCCGCGGGGGAAAATTCACCCCTCCACTTT | CASSYSPAGENSPLHF
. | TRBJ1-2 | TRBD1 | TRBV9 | TGTGCCAGCAGCGGCGGGACAGGTTTCTACACCTTC | CASSGGTGFYTF
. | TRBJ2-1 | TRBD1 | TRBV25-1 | TGTGCCAGCAGTGCGACCGACAGGGTTGAGCAGTTCTTC | CASSATDRVEQFF
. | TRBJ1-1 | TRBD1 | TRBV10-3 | TGTGCCATCAGTGACCCTGACAGGGCCTACACTGAAGCTTTCTTT | CAISDPDRAYTEAFF
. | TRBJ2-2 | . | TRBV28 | TGTGCCAGCAGTTCGGAAGTGAACACCGGGGAGCTGTTTTTT | CASSSEVNTGELFF
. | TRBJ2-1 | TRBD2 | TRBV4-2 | TGTGCCAGCAGCCAAGGGCTAGCGGGGGTCAGCTCCTACAATGAGCAGTTCTTC | CASSQGLAGVSSYNEQFF
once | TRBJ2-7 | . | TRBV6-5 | TGTGCCAGCAGTCTAAGGACCTTTCCCTACGAGCAGTACTTC | CASSLRTFPYEQYF
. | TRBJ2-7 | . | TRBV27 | TGTGCCAGCAGGGGAAATATCTACGAGCAGTACTTC | CASRGNIYEQYF
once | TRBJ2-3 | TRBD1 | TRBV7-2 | TGTGCCAGCAGCTTAGCGTTCCCGGGACAGGGGAAAACAGATACGCAGTATTTT | CASSLAFPGQGKTDTQYF
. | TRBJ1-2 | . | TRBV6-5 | TGTGCCAGCAGAAACAGGTTTTATGGCTACACCTTC | CASRNRFYGYTF
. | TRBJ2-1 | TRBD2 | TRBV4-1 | TGCGCCAGCGCGGGGGGCTTAGGTGAGCAGTTCTTC | CASAGGLGEQFF
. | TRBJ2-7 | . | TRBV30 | TGTGCCTGGGGGACCGGGACCTACGAGCAGTACTTC | CAWGTGTYEQYF
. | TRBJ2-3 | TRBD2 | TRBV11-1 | TGTGCGACCGGGACTAGAGGCACAGATACGCAGTATTTT | CATGTRGTDTQYF
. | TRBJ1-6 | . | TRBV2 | TGTGCCAGCAGTGAAGCGCTTCCTGGGGCGAATTCACCCCTCCACTTT | CASSEALPGANSPLHF
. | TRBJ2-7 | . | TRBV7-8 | TGTGCCAGCAGCTTAGATAGACCTTTCTACGAGCAGTACTTC | CASSLDRPFYEQYF
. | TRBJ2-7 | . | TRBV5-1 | TGCGCCAGCAGCTTGGTGCCAGGTCACTACGAGCAGTACTTC | CASSLVPGHYEQYF
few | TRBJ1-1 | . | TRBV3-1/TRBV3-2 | TGTGCCAGCAGCCAGGGTAGCCTTTTAGCTTTCTTT | CASSQGSLLAFF
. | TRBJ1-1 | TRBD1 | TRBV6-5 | TGTGCCAGCGTCCCGGGACAGGGGGCAGCTGAAGCTTTCTTT | CASVPGQGAAEAFF
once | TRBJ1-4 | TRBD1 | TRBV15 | TGTGCCACCAGCAGAGATTGGGGTGACAGGGGCGAAGGTCGGGAAAAACTGTTTTTT | CATSRDWGDRGEGREKLFF
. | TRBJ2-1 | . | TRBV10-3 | TGTGCCACTAGCCCCCGGGAATCTCAGAGCTCCTACAATGAGCAGTTCTTC | CATSPRESQSSYNEQFF
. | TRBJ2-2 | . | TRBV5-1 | TGCGCCAGCAGCTTTAGGTGGAGAACCGGGGAGCTGTTTTTT | CASSFRWRTGELFF
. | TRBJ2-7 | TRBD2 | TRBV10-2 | TGCGCCAGCAGTGAGTCCGTGGGTGCGGGGGGCGCCGAGCAGTACTTC | CASSESVGAGGAEQYF
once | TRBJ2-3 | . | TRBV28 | TGTGCCAGCAGTTTTCTGGTGTTGCGCGGGCTGAGCACAGATACGCAGTATTTT | CASSFLVLRGLSTDTQYF
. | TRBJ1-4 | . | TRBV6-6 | TGTGCCAGCAGCTCTTGGGAGAATGAAAAACTGTTTTTT | CASSSWENEKLFF
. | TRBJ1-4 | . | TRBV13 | TGTGCCAGCAGCTTAGCCCCGAATGAAAAACTGTTTTTT | CASSLAPNEKLFF
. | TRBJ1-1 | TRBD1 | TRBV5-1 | TGCGCCAGCAGCTTTTTGGGACAGACGAACACTGAAGCTTTCTTT | CASSFLGQTNTEAFF
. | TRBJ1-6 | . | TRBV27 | TGTGCCAGCCGGAACTATAATTCACCCCTCCACTTT | CASRNYNSPLHF
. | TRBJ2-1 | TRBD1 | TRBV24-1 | TGTGCCACCAGTGACCGGATGGACAGGAGATCATACAATGAGCAGTTCTTC | CATSDRMDRRSYNEQFF
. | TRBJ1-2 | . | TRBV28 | TGTGCCAGCAGTGCGATATTTCAAGGCGGCTACACCTTC | CASSAIFQGGYTF
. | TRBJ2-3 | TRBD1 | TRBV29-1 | TGCAGCGTTTGGGACAGGTCAAATTTTCCTGGAGATACGCAGTATTTT | CSVWDRSNFPGDTQYF
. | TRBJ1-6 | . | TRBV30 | TGTGCCTGGAACTTGAGGTCGGATTCACCCCTCCACTTT | CAWNLRSDSPLHF
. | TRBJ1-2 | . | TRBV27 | TGTGCCAGCAGCACAGGGCTCTATGGCTACACCTTC | CASSTGLYGYTF
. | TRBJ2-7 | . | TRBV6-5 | TGTGCCAGCAGTTCCCTCGGGAGCAGCTCGGGGTACGAGCAGTACTTC | CASSSLGSSSGYEQYF
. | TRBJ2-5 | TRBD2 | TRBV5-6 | TGTGCCAGCAGCTTGGTAGGCGGGAGGGCCTCCGAGACCCAGTACTTC | CASSLVGGRASETQYF
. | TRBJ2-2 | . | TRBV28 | TGTGCCAGCAGGCGTTGGGACACCGGGGAGCTGTTTTTT | CASRRWDTGELFF
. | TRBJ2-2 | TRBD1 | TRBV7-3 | TGTGCCAGCAGCTTAACCGCGACAGGGGCAGCCGGGGAGCTGTTTTTT | CASSLTATGAAGELFF
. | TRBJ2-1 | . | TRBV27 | TGTGCCAGCAGTTTGGGAAGGGGAATAAGGTTCTTC | CASSLGRGIRFF
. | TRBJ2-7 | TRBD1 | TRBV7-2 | TGTGCCAGCAGCTTCGACAGGGGGAATTACGAGCAGTACTTC | CASSFDRGNYEQYF
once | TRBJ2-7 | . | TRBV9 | TGTGCCAGCAGCCTAACAGGGTCCTCCACCTCCTACGAGCAGTACTTC | CASSLTGSSTSYEQYF